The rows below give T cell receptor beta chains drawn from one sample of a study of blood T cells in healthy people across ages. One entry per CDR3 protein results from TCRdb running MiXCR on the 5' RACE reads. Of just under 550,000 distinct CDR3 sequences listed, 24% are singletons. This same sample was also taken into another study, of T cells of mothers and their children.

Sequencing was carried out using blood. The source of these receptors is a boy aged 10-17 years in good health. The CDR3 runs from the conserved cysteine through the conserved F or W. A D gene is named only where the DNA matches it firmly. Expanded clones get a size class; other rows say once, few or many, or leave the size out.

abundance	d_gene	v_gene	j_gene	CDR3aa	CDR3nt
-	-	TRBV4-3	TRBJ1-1	CASSQDQGPNTEAFF	TGCGCCAGCAGCCAAGATCAGGGGCCGAACACTGAAGCTTTCTTT
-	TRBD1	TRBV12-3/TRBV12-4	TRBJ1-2	CASSPTGGDYGYTF	TGTGCCAGCAGTCCCACAGGGGGCGACTATGGCTACACCTTC
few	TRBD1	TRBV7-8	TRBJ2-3	CASSLPRQGGVSTDTQYF	TGTGCCAGCAGCTTACCCAGACAGGGGGGCGTTAGCACAGATACGCAGTATTTT
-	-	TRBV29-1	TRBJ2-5	CSVDKTGHRQETQYF	TGCAGCGTGGATAAGACGGGGCATAGGCAAGAGACCCAGTACTTC
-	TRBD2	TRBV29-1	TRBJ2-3	CSVEGISGISTDTQYF	TGCAGCGTTGAAGGCATTAGCGGGATTAGCACAGATACGCAGTATTTT
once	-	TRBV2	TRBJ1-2	CASSERGGNRAGYTF	TGTGCCAGCAGTGAAAGGGGGGGGAATCGAGCCGGCTACACCTTC
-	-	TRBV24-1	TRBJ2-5	CATSDPRQVSETQYF	TGTGCCACCAGTGACCCACGACAGGTATCAGAGACCCAGTACTTC
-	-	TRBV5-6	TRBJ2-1	CASSPLEYNEQFF	TGTGCCAGCAGCCCTCTCGAGTACAATGAGCAGTTCTTC
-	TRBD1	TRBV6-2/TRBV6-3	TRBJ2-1	CASTQGAREQFF	TGTGCCAGCACCCAGGGGGCGAGGGAGCAGTTCTTC
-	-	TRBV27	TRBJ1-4	CASSLYSPAGEKLFF	TGTGCCAGCAGTTTATATTCCCCAGCCGGGGAAAAACTGTTTTTT
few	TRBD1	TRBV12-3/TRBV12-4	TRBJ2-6	CASTIGQGEPRSGANVLTF	TGTGCCAGCACTATAGGACAGGGGGAGCCCCGCTCTGGGGCCAACGTCCTGACTTTC
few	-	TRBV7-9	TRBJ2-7	CACSLDHYEQYF	TGTGCCTGCAGCTTAGACCACTACGAGCAGTACTTC
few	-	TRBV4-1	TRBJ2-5	CASSPARTGNQETQYF	TGCGCCAGCAGCCCCGCCCGAACAGGCAATCAAGAGACCCAGTACTTC
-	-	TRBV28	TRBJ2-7	CASSKPPRDERYF	TGTGCCAGCAGTAAACCCCCTAGGGACGAGCGGTACTTC
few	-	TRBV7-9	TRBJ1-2	CASSLGMEGYTF	TGTGCCAGCAGCTTAGGGATGGAGGGCTACACCTTC